The T cell receptor (beta chain) under discussion was sequenced for a study of blood T cells in healthy people across ages. Background on the study: About one barcoded beta molecule per two T cells came from capture by template switching. Points from the study as a whole: Donor CMV status, an unknown factor, possibly confounded changes in expanded clonotypes.

Concerning this clonotype: The antigen is not known.

This CDR3 is built from 14 residues. Germline V gene lookup returns CDR1 MNHEY and CDR2 SMNVEV (reference sequence). V was trimmed by 6 bases and J by 4 bases, leaving 12 bases between them. A second about 7 to 11 cycle PCR used barcoded and J-beta primers. Each cDNA molecule, via a template-switch adaptor with 12 random nucleotides, was tagged. TCRdb re-called the 5' RACE reads with MiXCR, one entry per CDR3 protein. Counted here are about 640,000 distinct CDR3 sequences, 58% occurring once; the ten biggest clones make up about two fifths. Source material: blood. This chain joins TRBV27 and TRBJ2-2, with a possible D match to TRBD2 (6 bases). This TCR derives from a man between 60 and 70 years old in good health. CDR3 in DNA: TGTGCCAGCAGCAGGACTAAAGGCACCGGGGAGCTGTTTTTT. Its protein product is CASSRTKGTGELFF.